The text below deals with one TCR beta chain. As yet, its antigen is unknown. Sequence at one end of the junction differs from germline and may be a read error. CDR3 length: 15 residues. Germline-derived CDR1 and CDR2 are MNHNS and SASEGT. This sample was taken from a study of cytotoxic CD8 clonotypes in ibrutinib-treated CLL. TCRdb's copy holds only in-frame clones and misses some; the assay was immunoSEQ multiplex PCR. The table has about 68,000 clones, 75% to 95% seen once. General study points: With treatment, public clonotypes, which were uncommon, either contracted or remained stable.

This sample comprised PBMCs, obtained after 12 months of ibrutinib treatment. This TCR derives from a human donor with chronic lymphocytic leukemia. The chain employs TRBV6-1 and TRBJ2-2, with TRBD2 matching over 8 bases. The CDR3 spells CASSQAGAWTGELFF. CDR3 bases: TGTGCCAGCAGTCAAGCGGGGGCGTGGACCGGGGAGCTGTTTTTT.